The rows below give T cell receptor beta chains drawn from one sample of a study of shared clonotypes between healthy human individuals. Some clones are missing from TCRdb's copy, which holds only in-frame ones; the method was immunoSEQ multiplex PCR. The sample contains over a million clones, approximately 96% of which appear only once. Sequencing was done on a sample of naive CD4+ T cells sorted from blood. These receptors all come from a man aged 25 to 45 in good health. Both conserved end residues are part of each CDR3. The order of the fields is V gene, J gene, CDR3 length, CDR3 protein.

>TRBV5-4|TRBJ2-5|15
CASSLAVGLVGTQYF
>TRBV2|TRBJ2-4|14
CASTLTSGENIQYF
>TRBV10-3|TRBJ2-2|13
CAISEENTGELFF
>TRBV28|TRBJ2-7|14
CASSTNAGGYEQYF
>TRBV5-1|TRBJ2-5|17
CASSLRREGFGKETQYF
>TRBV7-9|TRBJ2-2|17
CASSLKMEAAMSGELFF
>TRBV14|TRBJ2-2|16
CASSRDRGLNTGELFF
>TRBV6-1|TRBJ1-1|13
CASSDQLNTEAFF
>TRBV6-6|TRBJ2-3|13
CASSRVWPDTQYF
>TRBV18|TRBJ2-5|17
CASSPPGSIRGSETQYF
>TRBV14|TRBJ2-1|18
CASSQDFNRLVGGHEQFF
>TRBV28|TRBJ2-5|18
CASSWHLRSGRVQETQYF
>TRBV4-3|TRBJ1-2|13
CASSQDWTDGYTF
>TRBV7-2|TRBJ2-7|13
CASSRTPSYEQYF
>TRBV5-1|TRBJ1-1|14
CASSLEGMNTEAFF